The 19 T cell receptor beta chains in this list originate from one sample, sequenced in a study of radiotherapy plus CTLA-4 blockade in lung cancer. TCRdb's table, derived via immunoSEQ multiplex PCR, lists solely in-frame clones and lacks some. The repertoire holds about 73,000 clones, with roughly 87% as singletons. Specimen: peripheral blood, collected from a patient treated with radiotherapy plus ipilimumab. The receptors were gathered from a human donor with non-small cell lung cancer that progressed on radiotherapy plus ipilimumab.

The chain joins TRBV28 to TRBJ2-1; 10 bases align to TRBD2. J lost 5 bases, V lost 1 base, and 2 bases had no gene match. This CDR3 is 15 amino acids long. Germline V gene sequence: CDR1 MDHEN, CDR2 SYDVKM. This chain's CDR3 is CASSLFLAGDNEQFF. The CDR3 bases are TGTGCCAGCAGTTTATTCCTAGCGGGGGACAATGAGCAGTTCTTC.

The genes are TRBV6-6 and TRBJ2-7; possibly TRBD1 or TRBD2 for D (5 bases each). Per the germline V gene, CDR1 is MNHNY and CDR2 is SVGAGI (reference sequence). The CDR3 is 13 amino acids. V dropped 5 bases and J dropped 5 bases, with 13 bases sitting between them. The CDR3 DNA sequence: TGTGCCAGCAGTCGGGACGGCCTCAACGAGCAGTACGTC. Its translation is CASSRDGLNEQYV.

CDR3 region: CASSSYLGEFDNEQFF. The CDR3 bases are TGTGCCAGCAGCTCCTATTTGGGGGAGTTCGACAATGAGCAGTTCTTC. The V gene is TRBV5-6, the J gene TRBJ2-1; D is tentatively TRBD1 or TRBD2 (5 bases each). Germline V gene sequence: CDR1 SGHDT, CDR2 YYEEEE. CDR3 size: 16 residues. V dropped 3 bases and J dropped 5 bases, with 18 bases sitting between them.

The V gene is TRBV2, the J gene TRBJ1-2; no definite D call. Germline lookup yields CDR1 SNHLY and CDR2 FYNNEI. This CDR3 is 13 amino acids long. Between the trimmed V and J ends, which lost 4 bases and 2 bases, there was a span of 8 bases. The CDR3, as DNA: TGTGCCAGCAGTGCGCCAGGAAACTATGGCTACACCTTC. Translated, it gives CASSAPGNYGYTF.

For the CDR3, the DNA is TGTGCCAGCAGTCCTACAGTGAACACTGAAGCTTTCTTT. Translated: CASSPTVNTEAFF. The chain has TRBV28 and TRBJ1-1; D call uncertain. Trimming stripped 5 bases from V and 0 bases from J, with 7 bases between. This CDR3 is 13 amino acids long. Germline V gene sequence: CDR1 MDHEN, CDR2 SYDVKM.

The chain combines TRBV7-9 with TRBJ2-5; 9 bases align to TRBD1. The germline CDR1 and CDR2 sequences are SEHNR and FQNEAQ (reference sequence). Trimming removed 2 bases from V and 6 bases from J; junction bases left unmatched: 4. This CDR3 contains 14 residues. The CDR3, as DNA: TGTGCCAGCAGCTTAACGGACAGGGGTCAGACCCAGTACTTC. Protein sequence: CASSLTDRGQTQYF. Full variable domain (rest looked up from reference TRBV7-9 and TRBJ2-5): DTGVSQNPRHKITKRGQNVTFRCDPISEHNRLYWYRQTLGQGPEFLTYFQNEAQLEKSRLLSDRFSAERPKGSFSTLEIQRTEQGDSAMYLCASSLTDRGQTQYFGPGTRLLVL.

The V gene is TRBV5-5, the J gene TRBJ2-5; D perhaps matches TRBD2 (5 bases). V was shortened by 4 bases and J by 0 bases, with 7 bases between the two germline ends. CDR1 and CDR2 from the germline V gene are SGHKS and YYEKEE (reference sequence). The CDR3 has 13 amino acids. CDR3 protein: CASSPGDQETQYF. CDR3 DNA sequence: TGTGCCAGCAGCCCCGGGGACCAAGAGACCCAGTACTTC.

V is TRBV7-9 and J is TRBJ2-5; 8 positions agree with TRBD2. Germline assignment: CDR1 SEHNR and CDR2 FQNEAQ (reference sequence). After removal of 3 bases from V and 5 bases from J, the junction contained 5 bases not matched to a gene. There are 14 residues in the CDR3. The CDR3 bases are TGTGCCAGCAGCTTGGCGGGAGGTGTTGAGACCCAGTACTTC. Its protein is CASSLAGGVETQYF.

Points on this clone: The DNA is left out, because the CDR3 cannot be placed on it with certainty; the CDR3 is given as TCRdb lists it. The gene calls are TRBV28 and TRBJ2-7. The CDR3 adds up to 13 amino acids, both ends counted. The V gene's germline CDR1 is MDHEN and CDR2 SYDVKM. CDR3 protein: CASSSSDSYEQYV.

The chain employs TRBV28 and TRBJ1-1; tentative D call: TRBD1 (6 bases). The CDR3 has 17 amino acids. The germline V and J ends were trimmed by 3 bases and 0 bases, with 17 bases remaining between them. Germline-derived CDR1 and CDR2 are MDHEN and SYDVKM. Here the CDR3 DNA reads TGTGCCAGCAGTTTGGTCCCAGGGGCTTTGATGAACACTGAAGCTTTCTTT. It encodes CASSLVPGALMNTEAFF. The entire variable domain, with the rest obtained from reference TRBV28 and TRBJ1-1, is as follows: DVKVTQSSRYLVKRTGEKVFLECVQDMDHENMFWYRQDPGLGLRLIYFSYDVKMKEKGDIPEGYSVSREKKERFSLILESASTNQTSMYLCASSLVPGALMNTEAFFGQGTRLTVV.

The J gene is TRBJ1-2, the V gene TRBV6-1; TRBD1 matches 8 bases. The CDR3 runs 14 residues. The V segment lost 5 bases and the J segment 0 bases; nucleotides outside the gene matches: 2. Germline V CDR1 and CDR2: MNHNS, SASEGT. The CDR3 protein is CASSPGQANYGYTF. In nucleotides, the CDR3 is TGTGCCAGCAGTCCGGGACAGGCTAACTATGGCTACACCTTC.

This chain uses TRBV27 with TRBJ2-4; D possibly corresponds to TRBD1 (5 bases). The CDR3 covers 16 residues. Trimming left V 0 bases short and J 4 bases short, with 13 bases between. Germline CDR1 and CDR2: MNHEY and SMNVEV (reference sequence). For the CDR3, the DNA is TGTGCCAGCAGTTTATCATCTTCAGGGTCTAAAAACATTCAGTACTTC. Translating it yields CASSLSSSGSKNIQYF.

This chain joins TRBV5-4 and TRBJ2-1, with a possible D match to TRBD2 (7 bases). Germline V CDR1 and CDR2: SGHNT, YYREEE (reference sequence). The CDR3 sequence is 18 residues long. V lost 9 bases and J 7 bases, leaving 32 bases between the germline ends. CDR3 DNA sequence: TGTGCCACACAACGGGGGCTAGCGGTCCCAGCTGACTTGAATGAGCAGTTCTTC. As protein: CATQRGLAVPADLNEQFF.

The chain links TRBV30 to TRBJ2-5; the D gene could be TRBD1 or TRBD2 (5 bases each). The end of the DNA fits TRBJ2-7 better, so the J call may be wrong. This CDR3 contains 12 residues. The germline gives CDR1 GTSNPN, CDR2 SVGIG (reference sequence). The CDR3 bases are TGTGCCTGGGGGACGGGCCTCTACGAGCAGTACTTC. Its protein product is CAWGTGLYEQYF.

V gene TRBV5-1 combines with J gene TRBJ2-5; 7 bases line up with TRBD1. The CDR3 has 13 amino acids. CDR1 SGHRS and CDR2 YFSETQ come from the germline V gene. V lost 4 bases, J lost 3 bases, and 3 bases stayed unmatched. The CDR3 DNA is TGCGCCAGCAGCACCGGGACAGAAGAGACCCAGTACTTC. Its protein product is CASSTGTEETQYF. The whole variable domain, filled in from reference TRBV5-1 and TRBJ2-5, reads KAGVTQTPRYLIKTRGQQVTLSCSPISGHRSVSWYQQTPGQGLQFLFEYFSETQRNKGNFPGRFSGRQFSNSRSEMNVSTLELGDSALYLCASSTGTEETQYFGPGTRLLVL.

The chain employs TRBV27 and TRBJ2-1; D is possibly TRBD1 (5 bases). This CDR3 is built from 13 residues. V lost 8 bases and J lost 3, with 11 bases in between. Germline V gene data show CDR1 as MNHEY and CDR2 as SMNVEV (reference sequence). This CDR3 is CASGTGFYNEQFF. DNA for the CDR3: TGTGCCAGCGGTACAGGTTTCTACAATGAGCAGTTCTTC.

V usage is TRBV11-2 and J usage is TRBJ2-5; D might be TRBD2 (5 bases). Between the trimmed V and J ends, which lost 5 bases and 4 bases, there was a span of 11 bases. The CDR3 is 13 residues long. Germline V gene sequence: CDR1 SGHAT, CDR2 FQNNGV. CDR3 residues: CASSMLARETQYF. Written as DNA, the CDR3 is TGTGCCAGCAGCATGCTAGCACGAGAGACCCAGTACTTC.

The V and J genes are TRBV6-5 and TRBJ2-7, with D unclear. The ends were cut back, 6 bases at V and 3 bases at J, with 12 bases in the middle. Germline lookup yields CDR1 MNHEY and CDR2 SVGAGI. The CDR3 contains 13 residues. CDR3 nucleotides: TGTGCCAGCAGCCCTTTCCCAGACTACGAGCAGTACTTC. This translates into CASSPFPDYEQYF.

The J gene is TRBJ1-1, the V gene TRBV6-6; D remains ambiguous. Per germline, CDR1 MNHNY and CDR2 SVGAGI (reference sequence). The CDR3 extends over 14 amino acids. V lost 6 bases and J 4 bases, leaving 15 bases between the germline ends. The CDR3 loop reads CASRAREVSTEAFF. CDR3 DNA: TGTGCCAGCAGGGCTAGGGAAGTCAGCACTGAAGCTTTCTTT.